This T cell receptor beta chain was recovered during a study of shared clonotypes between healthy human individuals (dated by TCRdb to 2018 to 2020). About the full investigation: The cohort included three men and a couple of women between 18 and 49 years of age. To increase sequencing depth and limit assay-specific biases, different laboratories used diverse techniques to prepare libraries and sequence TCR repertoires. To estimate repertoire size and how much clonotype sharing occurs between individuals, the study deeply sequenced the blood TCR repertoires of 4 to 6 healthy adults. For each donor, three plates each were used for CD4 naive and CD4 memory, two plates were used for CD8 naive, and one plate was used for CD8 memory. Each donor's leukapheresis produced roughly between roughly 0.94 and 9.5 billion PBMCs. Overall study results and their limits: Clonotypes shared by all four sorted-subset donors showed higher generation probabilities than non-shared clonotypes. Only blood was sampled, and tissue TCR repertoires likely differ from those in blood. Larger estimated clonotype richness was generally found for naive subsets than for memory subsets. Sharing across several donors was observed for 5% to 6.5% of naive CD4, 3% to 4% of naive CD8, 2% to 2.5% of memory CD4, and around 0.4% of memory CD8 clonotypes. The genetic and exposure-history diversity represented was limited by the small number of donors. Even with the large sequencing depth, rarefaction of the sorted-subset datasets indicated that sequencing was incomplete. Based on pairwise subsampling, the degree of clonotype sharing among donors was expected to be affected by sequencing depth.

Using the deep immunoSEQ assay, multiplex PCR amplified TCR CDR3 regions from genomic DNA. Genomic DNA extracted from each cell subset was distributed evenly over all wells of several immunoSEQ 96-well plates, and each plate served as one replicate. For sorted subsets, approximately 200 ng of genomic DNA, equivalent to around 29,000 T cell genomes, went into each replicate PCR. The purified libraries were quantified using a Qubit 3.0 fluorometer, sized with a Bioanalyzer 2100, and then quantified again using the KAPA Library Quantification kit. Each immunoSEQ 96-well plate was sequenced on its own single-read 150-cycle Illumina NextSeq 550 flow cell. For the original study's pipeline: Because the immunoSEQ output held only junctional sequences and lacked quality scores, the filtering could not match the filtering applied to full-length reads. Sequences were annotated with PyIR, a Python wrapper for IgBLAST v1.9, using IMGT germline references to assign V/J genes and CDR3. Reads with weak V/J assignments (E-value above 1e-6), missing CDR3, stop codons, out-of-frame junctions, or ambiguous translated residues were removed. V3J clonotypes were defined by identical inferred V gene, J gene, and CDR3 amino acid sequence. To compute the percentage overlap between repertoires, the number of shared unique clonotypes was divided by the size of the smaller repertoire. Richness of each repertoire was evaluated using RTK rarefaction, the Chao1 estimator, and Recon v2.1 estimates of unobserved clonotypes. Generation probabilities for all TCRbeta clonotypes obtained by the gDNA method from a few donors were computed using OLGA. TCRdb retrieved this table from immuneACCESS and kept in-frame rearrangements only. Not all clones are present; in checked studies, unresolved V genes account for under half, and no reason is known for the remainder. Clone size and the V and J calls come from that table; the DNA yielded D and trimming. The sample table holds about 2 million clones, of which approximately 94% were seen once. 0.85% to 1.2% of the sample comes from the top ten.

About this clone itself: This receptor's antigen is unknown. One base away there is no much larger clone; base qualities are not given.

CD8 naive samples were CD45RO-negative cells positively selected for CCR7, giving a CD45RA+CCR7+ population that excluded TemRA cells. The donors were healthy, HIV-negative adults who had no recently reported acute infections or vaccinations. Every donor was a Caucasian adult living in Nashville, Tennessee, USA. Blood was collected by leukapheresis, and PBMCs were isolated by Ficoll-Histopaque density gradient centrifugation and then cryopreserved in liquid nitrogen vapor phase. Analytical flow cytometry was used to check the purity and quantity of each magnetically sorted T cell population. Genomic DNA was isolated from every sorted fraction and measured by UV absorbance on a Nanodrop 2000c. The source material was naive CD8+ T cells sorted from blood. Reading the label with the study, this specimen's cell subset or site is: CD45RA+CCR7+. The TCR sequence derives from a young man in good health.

The nucleotide sequence is given as TGTGCCACCAGCACGGACAGCGGTACTGAAGCTTTCTTT. Translated, it reads CATSTDSGTEAFF. The rearrangement combines TRBV15 with TRBJ1-1; TRBD1 is a possible D gene, resting on 6 matching bases. The germline V gene (reference sequence) sets CDR1 to LNHNV and CDR2 to YYDKDF. The germline ends are 11 bases apart after V is trimmed by 4 bases and J by 5 bases. Inclusive of the bounding cysteine and phenylalanine, the CDR3 is 13 residues long. The only DNA kept is the CDR3, 39 bases in frame from the first base. When the CDR3 is completed using the reference TRBV15 and TRBJ1-1 genes on either side, the full variable domain is DAMVIQNPRYQVTQFGKPVTLSCSQTLNHNVMYWYQQKSSQAPKLLFHYYDKDFNNEADTPDNFQSRRPNTSFCFLDIRSPGLGDTAMYLCATSTDSGTEAFFGQGTRLTVV.